A selection of T cell receptor beta chains follows, all from one sample in a study of T-cell memory formation after mild COVID-19. TCRdb independently ran MiXCR on the 5' RACE reads; one entry per CDR3 protein. The profile shows 200,000 or so distinct CDR3 sequences, around 16% of them singletons. The sequenced material came from PBMCs or a T cell subset sorted from them (not recorded which). Source of these receptors: an adult woman who had mild COVID-19 (a few samples of this study predate the infection). Cell type and time point are not known. The CDR3 runs from the conserved cysteine through the conserved F or W. Fields, in order: J gene, V gene, CDR3 protein.

J gene: TRBJ2-1
V gene: TRBV20-1
CDR3 protein: CSARGTRGGNEQFF

J gene: TRBJ2-7
V gene: TRBV20-1
CDR3 protein: CSARLRSEQYF

J gene: TRBJ2-1
V gene: TRBV12-3/TRBV12-4
CDR3 protein: CASRGTSGGHEQFF

J gene: TRBJ2-7
V gene: TRBV24-1
CDR3 protein: CATSERTGDSYEQYF

J gene: TRBJ2-7
V gene: TRBV7-2
CDR3 protein: CASSFSGTTYEQYF

J gene: TRBJ2-3
V gene: TRBV10-3
CDR3 protein: CAISGLEDTQYF

J gene: TRBJ2-2
V gene: TRBV4-2
CDR3 protein: CASSQDGTSGGPTGELFF

J gene: TRBJ1-5
V gene: TRBV29-1
CDR3 protein: CSVAGNSNQPQHF

J gene: TRBJ1-1
V gene: TRBV6-5
CDR3 protein: CASRQTRTVNTEAFF

J gene: TRBJ2-7
V gene: TRBV12-3/TRBV12-4
CDR3 protein: CASGRDLYEQYF

J gene: TRBJ2-7
V gene: TRBV5-5
CDR3 protein: CASSPSPQGIYEQYF

J gene: TRBJ1-5
V gene: TRBV30
CDR3 protein: CAWKPGQGYQPQHF

J gene: TRBJ2-5
V gene: TRBV12-3/TRBV12-4
CDR3 protein: CASSLVATTETQYF

J gene: TRBJ1-1
V gene: TRBV2
CDR3 protein: CASGRVVGAEAFF

J gene: TRBJ2-1
V gene: TRBV12-3/TRBV12-4
CDR3 protein: CASSPWGGGYNEQFF

J gene: TRBJ2-5
V gene: TRBV7-2
CDR3 protein: CASSPRGTGSGETQYF

J gene: TRBJ2-1
V gene: TRBV5-1
CDR3 protein: CASSPTGQGRYNEQFF

J gene: TRBJ2-7
V gene: TRBV7-9
CDR3 protein: CASSAEAGVIYEQYF

J gene: TRBJ1-5
V gene: TRBV6-5
CDR3 protein: CASRGQGGNQPQHF

J gene: TRBJ2-5
V gene: TRBV3-1
CDR3 protein: CASSQHGAGTTQETQYF

J gene: TRBJ1-6
V gene: TRBV9
CDR3 protein: CASSVGQGANSPLHF

J gene: TRBJ2-1
V gene: TRBV12-3/TRBV12-4
CDR3 protein: CASSRLAGRSNEQFF

J gene: TRBJ1-5
V gene: TRBV2
CDR3 protein: CASRGEANQPQHF

J gene: TRBJ1-2
V gene: TRBV12-3/TRBV12-4
CDR3 protein: CASTWDRGRLGGYTF

J gene: TRBJ2-5
V gene: TRBV5-1
CDR3 protein: CASMRGGATQETQYF

J gene: TRBJ2-2
V gene: TRBV7-9
CDR3 protein: CASSLTGDRTGELFF

J gene: TRBJ2-7
V gene: TRBV7-2
CDR3 protein: CASSDLYQRQYF

J gene: TRBJ2-5
V gene: TRBV3-1
CDR3 protein: CASSPTGFLETQYF

J gene: TRBJ2-5
V gene: TRBV11-2
CDR3 protein: CASSPGLAGGPRETQYF

J gene: TRBJ2-1
V gene: TRBV6-5
CDR3 protein: CASSYDGYNEQLF

J gene: TRBJ2-7
V gene: TRBV5-1
CDR3 protein: CASSFGDNYEQYF

J gene: TRBJ2-3
V gene: TRBV2
CDR3 protein: CASRTRGGQGLTDTQYF

J gene: TRBJ2-7
V gene: TRBV12-3/TRBV12-4
CDR3 protein: CASSIPGGAYEQYF

J gene: TRBJ2-7
V gene: TRBV2
CDR3 protein: CASSIQGPEQYF

J gene: TRBJ1-4
V gene: TRBV6-5
CDR3 protein: CASREDSGRANEKLFF

J gene: TRBJ1-3
V gene: TRBV7-7
CDR3 protein: CASSPGQGAAINTIYF